Sequencing of this T cell receptor (beta chain) was carried out in a study of post-analysis software for immune sequencing data. TCR beta cDNA libraries included unique molecular identifiers. Each CDR3 protein gets one entry after TCRdb re-called the PCR reads with MiXCR. This table has about 760,000 distinct CDR3 sequences, around 27% appearing once. As for this clonotype: Its matching antigen is unknown.

Study results and limitations: Higher frequency in patients than in controls was seen for a handful of TRBV segments, with TRBV5-6, TRBV5-1 and TRBV20-1 among them.

V was shortened by 3 bases and J by 0 bases, with 10 bases between the two germline ends. The CDR3 runs to 14 residues. Germline lookup yields CDR1 SQVTM and CDR2 ANQGSEA. This TCR was recovered from a girl between 10 and 17 years old with multiple sclerosis. The sample comprised blood. The chain has TRBV29-1 and TRBJ2-3, with D possibly matching TRBD2 (6 bases). CDR3 residues: CSVDSGGSTDTQYF. The CDR3 DNA follows: TGCAGCGTTGATAGCGGCGGAAGCACAGATACGCAGTATTTT.